Following are 14 T cell receptor beta chains from one sample sequenced in a study of blood T cell repertoires in COVID-19. TCRdb's copy holds only in-frame clones and misses some; the assay was immunoSEQ multiplex PCR. The sample consists of nearly 95,000 clones, under 80% of them appearing once. The specimen was peripheral blood. The receptors stem from a man aged 65-85 years with COVID-19, enrolled during active disease.

A single count supports this clone. The V call is TRBV18, the J call TRBJ2-1; 8 bases agree with TRBD2. Germline V gives CDR1 KGHSH, CDR2 LQKENI. With V trimmed by 3 bases and J by 3 bases, 1 base remained unmatched. This CDR3 spans 14 amino acids. CDR3 coding DNA: TGTGCCAGCTCACCCGGGACTAGCTACAATGAGCAGTTCTTC. This codes for CASSPGTSYNEQFF.

This CDR3 reads CSVGPLEIGNEQFF. The CDR3, as DNA: TGCAGCGTTGGTCCACTAGAGATAGGCAATGAGCAGTTCTTC. This rearrangement joins TRBV29-1 to TRBJ2-1; a possible D gene is TRBD2 (5 bases). V shed 4 bases and J shed 6 bases, with 16 bases lying between them. The germline CDR1 and CDR2 sequences are SQVTM and ANQGSEA. The CDR3 is made up of 14 amino acids.

The chain uses TRBV28 and TRBJ2-1; 10 bases are shared with TRBD2. Germline CDR1 and CDR2: MDHEN and SYDVKM. This CDR3 has 15 amino acids. The V gene end was trimmed by 5 bases and the J gene end by 10 bases; junction bases not matched to a gene: 11. Here the CDR3 DNA reads TGTGCCAGCAGTCTCCGACTAGCGGGTGCGCGGGAGCAGTTCTTC. Protein: CASSLRLAGAREQFF. Full variable domain (remainder filled in from reference TRBV28 and TRBJ2-1): DVKVTQSSRYLVKRTGEKVFLECVQDMDHENMFWYRQDPGLGLRLIYFSYDVKMKEKGDIPEGYSVSREKKERFSLILESASTNQTSMYLCASSLRLAGAREQFFGPGTRLTVL.

The V gene is TRBV5-4, the J gene TRBJ1-3; D not certain. V shed 0 bases and J shed 2 bases, with 9 bases lying between them. Germline assignment: CDR1 SGHNT and CDR2 YYREEE (reference sequence). The CDR3 length is 15 residues. CDR3: CASSLGVQAGNTIYF. CDR3 bases: TGTGCCAGCAGCTTGGGTGTCCAGGCTGGAAACACCATATATTTT.

This clone was seen once. The CDR3 loop is CASSTLAGEETQYF. The CDR3 coding sequence is TGTGCCAGCAGCACCCTAGCGGGAGAAGAGACCCAGTACTTC. This chain uses TRBV7-9 with TRBJ2-5; 10 nucleotides align to TRBD2. This CDR3 has 14 residues. V trimming: 5 bases; J trimming: 3 bases; junction bases outside the gene matches: 3. The germline V gene has CDR1 SEHNR and CDR2 FQNEAQ (reference sequence).

CDR3 DNA: TGCGCCAGCAGCCAAGTTAGCAGGGGCACAGATACGCAGTATTTT. Amino acids: CASSQVSRGTDTQYF. The V gene is TRBV4-3, the J gene TRBJ2-3, with TRBD1 as a possible D gene (5 bases). The CDR3 runs to 15 residues. The V end lost 1 base, the J end lost 1 base, and 9 bases lay between the germline ends. The germline V gene encodes CDR1 LGHNA and CDR2 YSLEER.

The chain has TRBV6-5 and TRBJ2-7; D remains ambiguous. The CDR3 consists of 13 residues. Trimming shortened V by 7 bases and J by 2 bases, and 12 bases separated the two germline ends. Germline values: CDR1 MNHEY, CDR2 SVGAGI. The CDR3 spells CASTPGLTYEQYF. Here the CDR3 DNA reads TGTGCCAGCACACCAGGATTGACCTACGAGCAGTACTTC.

CDR3 sequence: CASSQDRGSETQYF. For the CDR3, the DNA is TGTGCCAGCAGCCAGGACAGGGGCTCAGAGACCCAGTACTTC. The gene calls are TRBV9 and TRBJ2-5; 9 positions match TRBD1. This CDR3 is 14 amino acids long. The germline CDR1 and CDR2 sequences are SGDLS and YYNGEE. V dropped 4 bases and J dropped 4; count of bases not matched to a gene: 5.

The chain recombines TRBV19 with TRBJ2-2; possible D gene TRBD1, 6 bases. The CDR3 runs 16 residues. In germline, CDR1 is LNHDA, CDR2 SQIVND (reference sequence). Between the trimmed V and J ends, which lost 6 bases and 4 bases, there was a span of 18 bases. CDR3: CASRTKSTGLTGELFF. CDR3 DNA sequence: TGTGCCAGTAGAACCAAATCCACAGGGCTCACCGGGGAGCTGTTTTTT.

The chain recombines TRBV2 with TRBJ2-2; 10 bases are a match to TRBD2. Unmatched junction bases numbered 13, after V lost 7 bases and J lost 5 bases. The CDR3 has 17 residues. Germline loops: CDR1 SNHLY, CDR2 FYNNEI. The CDR3 DNA follows: TGTGCCAGCACCCTGGGTCTAGCGGGAGCGGGGACCGGGGAGCTGTTTTTT. Its protein product is CASTLGLAGAGTGELFF.

V is TRBV5-6 and J is TRBJ1-1; no clear D gene. The CDR3 is made up of 15 amino acids. Germline CDR1 and CDR2: SGHDT and YYEEEE. V dropped 0 bases and J dropped 4 bases, with 13 bases sitting between them. The CDR3 here is CASSLGQAKSTEAFF. DNA of the CDR3: TGTGCCAGCAGCTTGGGGCAGGCGAAGAGCACTGAAGCTTTCTTT.

V is TRBV5-6 and J is TRBJ2-2, with D tentatively TRBD2 (6 bases). Germline V gives CDR1 SGHDT, CDR2 YYEEEE. The V and J ends lost 2 bases and 2 bases respectively, with 10 bases between them. This CDR3 is built from 15 residues. CDR3 nucleotides: TGTGCCAGCAGCTTTCCGGGACTCAACACCGGGGAGCTGTTTTTT. As protein: CASSFPGLNTGELFF.

The DNA for the CDR3 is TGCAGTGCTAGCGAGCCCCACGAGCAGTACTTC. Protein sequence: CSASEPHEQYF. The chain couples TRBV20-1 to TRBJ2-7; no clear D gene. Between the trimmed V and J ends, which lost 3 bases and 5 bases, there was a span of 8 bases. This CDR3 has 11 amino acids. The germline V gene encodes CDR1 DFQATT and CDR2 SNEGSKA (reference sequence).

The J gene is TRBJ2-3, the V gene TRBV29-1; a possible D gene is TRBD1 (6 bases). Trimming cost V 4 bases and J 4 bases, with 18 bases left between them. Germline CDR1 SQVTM, CDR2 ANQGSEA. The CDR3 runs to 15 residues. The CDR3 region is CSVVAQGQPSDTQYF. CDR3 sequence (DNA): TGCAGCGTTGTTGCCCAGGGGCAACCCTCAGATACGCAGTATTTT.